This is a list of T cell receptor beta chains from one sample in a study of response to subunit inactivated influenza vaccine. TCRdb fed the RT-PCR reads into MiXCR, producing one record per CDR3 protein. Here the sample spans 800,000 or so distinct CDR3 sequences, approximately 22% being singletons. The source material was PBMCs from blood, sampled roughly 5 days after vaccination. These receptors came from a man aged 50-59 years who received an inactivated influenza vaccine. The CDR3 runs from the conserved cysteine through the conserved F or W. The order of the fields is clone size, J gene, D gene, V gene, CDR3 protein, CDR3 DNA. The D gene is left open where the match is weak. Size is omitted from some rows. Given values are once, few, many or a class for expanded clones.

size: -; J: TRBJ2-7; D: -; V: TRBV11-1; CDR3: CASSLASLIRGNDYEQYF; DNA: TGTGCCAGCAGCTTAGCCAGTCTTATCAGGGGAAATGACTACGAGCAGTACTTC
size: few; J: TRBJ1-6; D: TRBD1; V: TRBV11-3; CDR3: CASSLGPPGQGSSPLHF; DNA: TGTGCCAGCAGCTTAGGACCTCCGGGACAGGGTTCCTCACCCCTCCACTTT
size: few; J: TRBJ2-3; D: -; V: TRBV4-3; CDR3: CASSPGLGRDVGQYF; DNA: TGCGCCAGCAGCCCAGGGTTAGGCCGCGACGTGGGGCAGTATTTT
size: -; J: TRBJ2-7; D: -; V: TRBV20-1; CDR3: CSAKGLIPYEQYF; DNA: TGCAGTGCTAAAGGACTCATCCCCTACGAGCAGTACTTC
size: many; J: TRBJ2-3; D: -; V: TRBV5-1; CDR3: CASSFTKGTDTQYF; DNA: TGCGCCAGCAGCTTCACTAAAGGAACAGATACGCAGTATTTT
size: -; J: TRBJ1-1; D: -; V: TRBV29-1; CDR3: CSVTGWNTEAFF; DNA: TGCAGCGTCACAGGATGGAACACTGAAGCTTTCTTT
size: -; J: TRBJ2-6; D: -; V: TRBV28; CDR3: CASKRGSGANVLTF; DNA: TGTGCCAGCAAACGGGGCTCTGGGGCCAACGTCCTGACTTTC
size: -; J: TRBJ1-5; D: TRBD1; V: TRBV18; CDR3: CASSPTGGSSFSNQPQHF; DNA: TGTGCCAGCTCACCGACAGGGGGATCCAGTTTTAGCAATCAGCCCCAGCATTTT
size: few; J: TRBJ1-2; D: -; V: TRBV5-5; CDR3: CASSLEQLLSGYTF; DNA: TGTGCCAGCAGCTTGGAGCAGCTCCTCTCTGGCTACACCTTC
size: -; J: TRBJ2-3; D: TRBD2; V: TRBV20-1; CDR3: CSASKRGGPDTQYF; DNA: TGCAGTGCCAGTAAGCGGGGGGGCCCAGATACGCAGTATTTT
size: -; J: TRBJ2-7; D: -; V: TRBV4-2; CDR3: CASSPGAGLDEQYF; DNA: TGTGCCAGCAGCCCCGGGGCAGGGCTGGACGAGCAGTACTTC
size: -; J: TRBJ2-1; D: -; V: TRBV5-1; CDR3: CASSKDPYKGNEQFF; DNA: TGCGCCAGCAGCAAGGACCCGTACAAGGGGAATGAGCAGTTCTTC
size: few; J: TRBJ2-1; D: TRBD2; V: TRBV10-3; CDR3: CAISGGLAGNEQFF; DNA: TGTGCCATCAGTGGAGGACTAGCGGGGAATGAGCAGTTCTTC
size: -; J: TRBJ2-2; D: -; V: TRBV27; CDR3: CASSFGRVTGELFF; DNA: TGTGCCAGCAGTTTTGGCAGGGTCACCGGGGAGCTGTTTTTT
size: few; J: TRBJ2-1; D: -; V: TRBV28; CDR3: CASSLRVSNEQFF; DNA: TGTGCCAGCAGTTTACGGGTTTCCAATGAGCAGTTCTTC
size: -; J: TRBJ1-1; D: -; V: TRBV29-1; CDR3: CSVETGIKSFF; DNA: TGCAGCGTTGAAACCGGAATAAAGTCTTTCTTT
size: few; J: TRBJ2-7; D: TRBD2; V: TRBV4-3; CDR3: CASSRSGDKYEQYF; DNA: TGCGCCAGCAGCCGTAGCGGGGACAAATACGAGCAGTACTTC
size: many; J: TRBJ2-1; D: -; V: TRBV12-3/TRBV12-4; CDR3: CASSTPGLHNEQFF; DNA: TGTGCCAGCAGCACTCCGGGACTTCACAATGAGCAGTTCTTC